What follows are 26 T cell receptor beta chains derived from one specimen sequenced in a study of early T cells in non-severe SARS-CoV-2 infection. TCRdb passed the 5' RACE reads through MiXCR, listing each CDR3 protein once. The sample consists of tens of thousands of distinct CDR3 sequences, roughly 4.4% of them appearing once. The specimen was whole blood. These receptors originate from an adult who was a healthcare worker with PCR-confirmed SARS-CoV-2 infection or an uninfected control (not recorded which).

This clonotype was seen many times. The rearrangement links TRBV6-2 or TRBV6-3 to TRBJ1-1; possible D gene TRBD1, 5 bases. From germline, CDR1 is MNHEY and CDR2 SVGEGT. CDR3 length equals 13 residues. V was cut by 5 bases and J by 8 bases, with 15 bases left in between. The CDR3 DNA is TGTGCCAGCAGTCGAGGGCAGGGATCGGAAGCTTTCTTT. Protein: CASSRGQGSEAFF.

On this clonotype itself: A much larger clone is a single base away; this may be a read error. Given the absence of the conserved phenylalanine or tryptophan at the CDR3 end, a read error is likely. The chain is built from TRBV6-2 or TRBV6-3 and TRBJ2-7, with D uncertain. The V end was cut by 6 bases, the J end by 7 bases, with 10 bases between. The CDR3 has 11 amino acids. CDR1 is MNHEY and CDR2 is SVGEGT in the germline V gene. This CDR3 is CASRGQWEQYL. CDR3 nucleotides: TGTGCCAGCAGGGGTCAGTGGGAGCAGTACCTC.

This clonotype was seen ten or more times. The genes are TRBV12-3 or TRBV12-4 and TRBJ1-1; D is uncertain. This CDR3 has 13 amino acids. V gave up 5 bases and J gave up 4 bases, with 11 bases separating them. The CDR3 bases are TGTGCCAGCAGTCCTATGATGGGCACTGAAGCTTTCTTT. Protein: CASSPMMGTEAFF.

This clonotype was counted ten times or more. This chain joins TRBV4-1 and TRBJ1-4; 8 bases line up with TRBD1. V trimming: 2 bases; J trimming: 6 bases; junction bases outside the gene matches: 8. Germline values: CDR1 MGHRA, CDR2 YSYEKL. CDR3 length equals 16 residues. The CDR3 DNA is TGCGCCAGCAGCCAATTTATGGGGACAGGAGATGAAAAACTGTTTTTT. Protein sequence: CASSQFMGTGDEKLFF.

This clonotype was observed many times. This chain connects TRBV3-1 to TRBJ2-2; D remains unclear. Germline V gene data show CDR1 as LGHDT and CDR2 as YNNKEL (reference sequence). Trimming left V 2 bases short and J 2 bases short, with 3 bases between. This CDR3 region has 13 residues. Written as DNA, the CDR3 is TGTGCCAGCAGCCAATCTAACACCGGGGAGCTGTTTTTT. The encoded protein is CASSQSNTGELFF.

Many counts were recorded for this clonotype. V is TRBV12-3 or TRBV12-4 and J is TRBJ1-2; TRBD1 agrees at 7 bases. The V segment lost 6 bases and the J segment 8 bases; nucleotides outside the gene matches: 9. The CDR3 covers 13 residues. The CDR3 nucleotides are TGTGCCAGCAGGCTAACCAGGGGGGTAGGCTACACCTTC. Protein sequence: CASRLTRGVGYTF.

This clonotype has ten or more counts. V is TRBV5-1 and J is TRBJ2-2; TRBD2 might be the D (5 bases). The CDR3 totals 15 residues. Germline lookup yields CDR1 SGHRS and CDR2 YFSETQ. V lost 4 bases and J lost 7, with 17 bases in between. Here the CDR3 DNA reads TGCGCCAGCAGCCCCAGCGACGGGGATATCGGGGAGCTGTTTTTT. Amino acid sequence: CASSPSDGDIGELFF.

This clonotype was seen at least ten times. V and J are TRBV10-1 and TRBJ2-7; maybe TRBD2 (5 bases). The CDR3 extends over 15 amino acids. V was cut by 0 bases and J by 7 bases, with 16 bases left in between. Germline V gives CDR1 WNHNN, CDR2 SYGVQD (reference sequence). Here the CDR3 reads CASSESMVGEREQYF. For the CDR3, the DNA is TGCGCCAGCAGTGAGTCGATGGTCGGGGAGAGGGAGCAGTACTTC.

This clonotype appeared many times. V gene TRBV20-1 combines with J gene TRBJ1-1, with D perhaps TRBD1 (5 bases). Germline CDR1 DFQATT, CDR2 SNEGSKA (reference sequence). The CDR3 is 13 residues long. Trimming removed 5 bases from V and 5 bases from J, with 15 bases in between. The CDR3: CSAHPPGGTEAFF. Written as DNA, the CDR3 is TGCAGTGCTCACCCCCCGGGGGGAACTGAAGCTTTCTTT.

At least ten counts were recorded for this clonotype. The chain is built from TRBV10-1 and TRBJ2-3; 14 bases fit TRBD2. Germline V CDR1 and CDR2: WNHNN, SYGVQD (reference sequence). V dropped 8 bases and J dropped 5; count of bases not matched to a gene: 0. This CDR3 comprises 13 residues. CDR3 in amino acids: CASGLAGGDTQYF. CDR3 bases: TGCGCCAGCGGACTAGCGGGGGGAGATACGCAGTATTTT.

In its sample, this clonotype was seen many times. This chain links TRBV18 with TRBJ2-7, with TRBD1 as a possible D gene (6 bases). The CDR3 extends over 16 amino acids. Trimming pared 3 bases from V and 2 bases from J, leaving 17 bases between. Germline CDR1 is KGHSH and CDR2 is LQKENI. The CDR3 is CASSPRTGTTAYEQYF. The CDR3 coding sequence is TGTGCCAGCTCACCCAGGACCGGGACAACAGCCTACGAGCAGTACTTC.

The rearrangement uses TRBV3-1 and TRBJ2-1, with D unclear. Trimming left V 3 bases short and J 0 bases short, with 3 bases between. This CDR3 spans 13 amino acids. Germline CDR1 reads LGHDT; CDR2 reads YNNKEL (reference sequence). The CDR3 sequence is CASSQSSYNEQFF. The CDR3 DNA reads TGTGCCAGCAGCCAGAGCTCCTACAATGAGCAGTTCTTC.

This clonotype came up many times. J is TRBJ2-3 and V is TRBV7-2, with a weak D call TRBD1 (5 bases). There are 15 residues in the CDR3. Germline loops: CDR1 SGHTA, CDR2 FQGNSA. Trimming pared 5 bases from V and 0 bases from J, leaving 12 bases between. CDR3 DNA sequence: TGTGCCAGCAGCCCTAGGGGTGGTAGCACAGATACGCAGTATTTT. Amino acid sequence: CASSPRGGSTDTQYF.

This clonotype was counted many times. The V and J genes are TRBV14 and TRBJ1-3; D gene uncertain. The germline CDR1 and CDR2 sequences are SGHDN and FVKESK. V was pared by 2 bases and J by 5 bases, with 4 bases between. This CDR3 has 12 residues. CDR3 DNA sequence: TGTGCCAGCAGCCAATCTCGAAACACCATATATTTT. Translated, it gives CASSQSRNTIYF. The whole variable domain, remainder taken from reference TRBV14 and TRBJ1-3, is EAGVTQFPSHSVIEKGQTVTLRCDPISGHDNLYWYRRVMGKEIKFLLHFVKESKQDESGMPNNRFLAERTGGTYSTLKVQPAELEDSGVYFCASSQSRNTIYFGEGSWLTVV.

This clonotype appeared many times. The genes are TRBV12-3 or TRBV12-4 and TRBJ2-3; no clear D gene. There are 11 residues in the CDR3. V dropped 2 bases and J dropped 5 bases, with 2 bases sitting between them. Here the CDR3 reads CASSLKDTQYF. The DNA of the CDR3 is TGTGCCAGCAGTTTAAAAGATACGCAGTATTTT.

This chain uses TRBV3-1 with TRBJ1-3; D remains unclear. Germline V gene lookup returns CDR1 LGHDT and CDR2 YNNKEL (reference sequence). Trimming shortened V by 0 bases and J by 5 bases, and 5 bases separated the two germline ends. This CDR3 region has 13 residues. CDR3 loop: CASSQDWRNTIYF. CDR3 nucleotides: TGTGCCAGCAGCCAAGATTGGCGAAACACCATATATTTT.

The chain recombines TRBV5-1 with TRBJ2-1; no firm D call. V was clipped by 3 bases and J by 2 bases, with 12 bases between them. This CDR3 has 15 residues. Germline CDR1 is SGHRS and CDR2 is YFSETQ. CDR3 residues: CASSSTTPTYNEQFF. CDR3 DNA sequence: TGCGCCAGCAGCTCTACTACTCCGACCTACAATGAGCAGTTCTTC.

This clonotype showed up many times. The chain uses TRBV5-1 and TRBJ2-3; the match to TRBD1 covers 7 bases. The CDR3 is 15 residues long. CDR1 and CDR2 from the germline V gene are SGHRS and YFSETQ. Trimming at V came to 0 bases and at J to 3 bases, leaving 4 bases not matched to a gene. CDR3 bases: TGCGCCAGCAGCTTGGGGGTACAGGGGACAGATACGCAGTATTTT. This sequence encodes CASSLGVQGTDTQYF. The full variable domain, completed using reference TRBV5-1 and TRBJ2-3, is KAGVTQTPRYLIKTRGQQVTLSCSPISGHRSVSWYQQTPGQGLQFLFEYFSETQRNKGNFPGRFSGRQFSNSRSEMNVSTLELGDSALYLCASSLGVQGTDTQYFGPGTRLTVL.

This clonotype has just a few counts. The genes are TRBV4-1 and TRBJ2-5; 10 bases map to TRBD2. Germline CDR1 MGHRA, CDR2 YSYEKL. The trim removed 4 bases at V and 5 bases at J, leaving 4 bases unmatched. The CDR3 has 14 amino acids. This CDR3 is CASSLGGLAETQYF. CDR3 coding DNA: TGCGCCAGCAGCCTTGGGGGACTAGCGGAGACCCAGTACTTC.

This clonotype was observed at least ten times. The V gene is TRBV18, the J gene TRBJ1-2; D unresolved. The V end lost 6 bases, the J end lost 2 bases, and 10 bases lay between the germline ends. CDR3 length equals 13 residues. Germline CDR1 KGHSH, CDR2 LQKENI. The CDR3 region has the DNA TGTGCCAGCTCCAACGACGGGAACTATGGCTACACCTTC. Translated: CASSNDGNYGYTF.

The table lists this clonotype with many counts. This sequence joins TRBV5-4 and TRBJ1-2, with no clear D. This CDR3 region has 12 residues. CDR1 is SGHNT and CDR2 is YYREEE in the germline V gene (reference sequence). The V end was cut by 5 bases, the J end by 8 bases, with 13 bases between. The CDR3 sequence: CASRREDGGYTF. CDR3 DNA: TGTGCCAGCAGACGCGAGGACGGGGGCTACACCTTC.

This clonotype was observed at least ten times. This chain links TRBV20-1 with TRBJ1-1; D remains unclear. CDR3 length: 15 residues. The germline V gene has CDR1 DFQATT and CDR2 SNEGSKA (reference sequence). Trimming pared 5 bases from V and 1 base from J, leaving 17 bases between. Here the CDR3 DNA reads TGCAGTGCTCTAAAGGACGGGAGATCGAACACTGAAGCTTTCTTT. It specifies CSALKDGRSNTEAFF.

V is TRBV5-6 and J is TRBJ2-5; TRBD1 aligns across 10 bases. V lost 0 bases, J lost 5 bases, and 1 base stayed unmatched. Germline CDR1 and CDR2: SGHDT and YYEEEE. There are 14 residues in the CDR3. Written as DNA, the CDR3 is TGTGCCAGCAGCTTGGGGGACAGGGGTGAGACCCAGTACTTC. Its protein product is CASSLGDRGETQYF. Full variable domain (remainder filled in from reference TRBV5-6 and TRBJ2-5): DAGVTQSPTHLIKTRGQQVTLRCSPKSGHDTVSWYQQALGQGPQFIFQYYEEEERQRGNFPDRFSGHQFPNYSSELNVNALLLGDSALYLCASSLGDRGETQYFGPGTRLLVL.

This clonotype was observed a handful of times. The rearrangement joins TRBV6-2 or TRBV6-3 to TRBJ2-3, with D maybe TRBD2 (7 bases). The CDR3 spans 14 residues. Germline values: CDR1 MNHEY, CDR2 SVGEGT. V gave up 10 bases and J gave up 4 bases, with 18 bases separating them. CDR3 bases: TGTGCCACCCGGACCGGGGGGCCGGCAGATACGCAGTATTTT. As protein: CATRTGGPADTQYF.

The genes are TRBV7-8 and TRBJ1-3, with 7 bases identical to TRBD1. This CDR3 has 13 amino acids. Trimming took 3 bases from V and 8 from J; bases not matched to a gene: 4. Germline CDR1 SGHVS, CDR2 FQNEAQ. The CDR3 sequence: CASSFGQGDTIYF. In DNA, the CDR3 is TGTGCCAGCAGCTTTGGGCAGGGGGACACCATATATTTT. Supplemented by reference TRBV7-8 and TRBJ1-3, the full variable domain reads GAGVSQSPRYKVAKRGQDVALRCDPISGHVSLFWYQQALGQGPEFLTYFQNEAQLDKSGLPSDRFFAERPEGSVSTLKIQRTQQEDSAVYLCASSFGQGDTIYFGEGSWLTVV.

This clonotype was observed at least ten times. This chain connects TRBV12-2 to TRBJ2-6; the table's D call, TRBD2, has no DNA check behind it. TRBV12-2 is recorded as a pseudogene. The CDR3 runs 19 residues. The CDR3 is CASRTIRLGGGSGANVLTF. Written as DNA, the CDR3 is TGTGCAAGTCGCACCATACGTTTGGGAGGCGGTTCTGGGGCCAACGTCCTGACTTTC.